These 4 T cell receptor beta chains originate from one sample sequenced in a study of identical twins. In TCRdb, the 5' RACE reads were re-called with MiXCR into one record per CDR3 protein. The repertoire holds 450,000 to 600,000 distinct CDR3 sequences, with around 22% as singletons. These same data were also listed under a study on yellow fever vaccine responses in identical twins.

Sequencing used CD4+ T cells sorted from blood. All receptors derive from a woman aged 18-29 years in good health.

This clonotype was recorded a few times. This chain connects TRBV7-3 to TRBJ2-4; tentative D call: TRBD1 (5 bases). The CDR3 length is 15 residues. Deletions cut 1 base from V and 0 bases from J, with 7 bases between. CDR1 is SGHTA, CDR2 FQGTGA, per germline. The chain's CDR3 is CASSLMGLAKNIQYF. Here the CDR3 DNA reads TGTGCCAGCAGCTTAATGGGGCTAGCCAAAAACATTCAGTACTTC.

This clonotype has more than one count but fewer than ten. The chain has TRBV4-1 and TRBJ2-1, with 7 bases that match TRBD2. V lost 3 bases to trimming and J lost 4 bases; unmatched junction nucleotides: 6. Germline-derived CDR1 and CDR2 are MGHRA and YSYEKL. The CDR3 is 15 amino acids. CDR3: CASSQVLAPYNEQFF. In DNA form, the CDR3 reads TGCGCCAGCAGCCAGGTACTAGCGCCGTACAATGAGCAGTTCTTC.

The V call is TRBV28, the J call TRBJ2-7; 7 bases align to TRBD2. The CDR3 has 12 residues. V lost 7 bases to trimming and J lost 6 bases; unmatched junction nucleotides: 6. Germline assignment: CDR1 MDHEN and CDR2 SYDVKM. The chain's CDR3 is CASTGGVAEQYF. CDR3 DNA: TGTGCCAGCACTGGGGGGGTGGCCGAGCAGTACTTC.

The chain employs TRBV18 and TRBJ2-3, with 8 bases fitting TRBD1. V shed 5 bases and J 0 bases; nucleotides not matched to a gene: 4. From germline, CDR1 is KGHSH and CDR2 LQKENI. The CDR3 contains 15 residues. Here the CDR3 DNA reads TGTGCCAGCTCATTTAGGACAGGGAGCACAGATACGCAGTATTTT. It codes for CASSFRTGSTDTQYF.